This TCR beta chain was obtained from a study of T cells after yellow fever vaccination. About the research overall: The fractions with low cell numbers were processed using SMART-Seq v4 Ultra Low Input. General study findings and limits: A secondary response was less intense yet reached its peak sooner, at day 5 versus 15.

TCRdb used MiXCR to reprocess the 5' RACE reads, holding one entry per CDR3 protein. This sample has 300,000 to 350,000 distinct CDR3 sequences, with roughly 8.3% found just once. V was trimmed by 7 bases and J by 3 bases, leaving 15 bases between them. This CDR3 is 13 amino acids long. Germline V gene sequence: CDR1 SQVTM, CDR2 ANQGSEA. This clonotype was seen only a few times. Antigen unknown. This TCR was recovered from a man aged 18 to 29 who received the YFV17D yellow fever vaccine. The sequencing used PBMCs, collected approximately 47 days after the first yellow fever vaccination. The J gene is TRBJ1-1, the V gene TRBV29-1; D is perhaps TRBD1 (6 bases). The CDR3 reads CSARGGRDTEAFF. Here the CDR3 DNA reads TGCAGCGCCCGGGGGGGCAGGGACACTGAAGCTTTCTTT.